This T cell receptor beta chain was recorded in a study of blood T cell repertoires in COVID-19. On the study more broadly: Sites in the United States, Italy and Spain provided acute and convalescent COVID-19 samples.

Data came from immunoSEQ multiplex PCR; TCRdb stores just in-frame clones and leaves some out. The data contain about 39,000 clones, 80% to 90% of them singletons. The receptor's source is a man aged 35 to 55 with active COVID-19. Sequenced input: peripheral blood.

The CDR3 sequence: CASSLHLAAYNEQFF. The CDR3 nucleotides are TGTGCCAGCAGCTTACACCTAGCGGCATACAATGAGCAGTTCTTC. J is TRBJ2-1 and V is TRBV7-2; 7 positions agree with TRBD2. The V gene end was trimmed by 2 bases and the J gene end by 4 bases; junction bases not matched to a gene: 5. The CDR3 runs to 15 residues. CDR1 SGHTA and CDR2 FQGNSA come from the germline V gene. Full variable domain (missing parts from reference TRBV7-2 and TRBJ2-1): GAGVSQSPSNKVTEKGKDVELRCDPISGHTALYWYRQSLGQGLEFLIYFQGNSAPDKSGLPSDRFSAERTGGSVSTLTIQRTQQEDSAVYLCASSLHLAAYNEQFFGPGTRLTVL.